This section outlines one TCR beta chain sequence together with its context. Its antigen remains unidentified. The CDR3 covers 13 residues. The V gene's germline CDR1 is WNHNN and CDR2 SYGVQD (reference sequence). V gave up 2 bases and J gave up 8 bases; unmatched junction bases: 3. This sample stems from a study of graft-versus-host responses after intestinal transplantation. Method: immunoSEQ multiplex PCR; TCRdb's copy keeps in-frame clones and lacks some. The profile covers 99,000 or so clones, with under 95% appearing a single time and less than 0.08% taken by the ten largest. Whole-study results and caveats: Researchers found GvH clones in recipient marrow, and some showed up first in ileum or blood. Allograft graft-versus-host to host-versus-graft clonal ratios ran high in patients with graft-donor T cell macrochimerism.

This clonotype was sampled from a human donor who was the organ donor for an intestinal transplant. This material consisted of unstimulated CD8+ T cells sorted from spleen or lymph node cells, taken before transplant. V usage is TRBV10-1 and J usage is TRBJ2-1; TRBD1 aligns across 7 bases. The CDR3 spells CASSETGADEQFF. The CDR3 nucleotides read TGCGCCAGCAGTGAGACAGGGGCGGATGAGCAGTTCTTC.